Below, 18 T cell receptor beta chains from the same sample are listed, as sequenced in a study of human T cells and chemical hapten exposure. Unfractionated whole blood was the source from which total RNA was extracted. TCRdb analysed the 5' RACE reads with MiXCR anew, one entry per CDR3 protein. The sample shows about 140,000 distinct CDR3 sequences, roughly 4% of them seen only once. These receptors came from a female donor in good health.

This clonotype occurred many times. CDR3 in amino acids: CSAPGTGGYEQYF. The DNA of the CDR3 is TGCAGTGCCCCCGGGACAGGCGGCTACGAGCAGTACTTC. The chain has TRBV20-1 and TRBJ2-7; 8 bases match TRBD1. CDR1 is DFQATT and CDR2 is SNEGSKA in the germline V gene (reference sequence). V dropped 6 bases and J dropped 3; count of bases not matched to a gene: 7. CDR3 length: 13 residues.

In its sample, this clonotype was seen many times. The chain carries TRBV28 and TRBJ1-5, with D possibly TRBD1 on 5 matching bases. The V end was cut by 6 bases, the J end by 12 bases, with 15 bases between. Germline V gives CDR1 MDHEN, CDR2 SYDVKM. There are 12 residues in the CDR3. CDR3 region: CASRSRTDIQHF. CDR3 coding DNA: TGTGCCAGCAGGTCAAGGACGGACATCCAGCATTTT.

This clonotype was recorded a few times. A read error is possible here, since a much larger clone lies one base away. This chain joins TRBV18 and TRBJ1-6; TRBD1 might be the D (5 bases). Looked up from germline, CDR1 is KGHSH and CDR2 is LQKENI. V lost 4 bases, J lost 11 bases, and 15 bases lay in between. The CDR3 covers 14 residues. The CDR3 nucleotides are TGTGCCAGCTCACACCGGGACGGAGATGCACCCCTCCACTTT. It is translated as CASSHRDGDAPLHF.

This clonotype was seen at least ten times. V usage is TRBV5-8 and J usage is TRBJ1-1, with 8 nucleotides matching TRBD1. This CDR3 is 18 amino acids long. The V segment lost 4 bases and the J segment 0 bases; nucleotides outside the gene matches: 14. CDR1 and CDR2 (germline): SGHTS, YDEGEE. The CDR3 protein is CASSLQWTGRFMNTEAFF. In DNA, the CDR3 is TGTGCCAGCAGCCTACAGTGGACAGGGCGTTTCATGAACACTGAAGCTTTCTTT.

Concerning this clonotype itself: This may be a read error: a much more frequent sequence differs by one nucleotide. The rearrangement joins TRBV5-1 to TRBJ2-5; possible D gene TRBD2, 6 bases. V gave up 4 bases and J gave up 4 bases, with 14 bases separating them. Germline V gene sequence: CDR1 SGHRS, CDR2 YFSETQ. This CDR3 is 14 amino acids long. Here the CDR3 reads CASSPEGRRETQYF. The CDR3 nucleotides are TGCGCCAGCAGCCCGGAGGGCAGAAGAGAGACCCAGTACTTC.

This clonotype was observed many times. The chain carries TRBV20-1 and TRBJ2-2; TRBD2 is a possible D gene (6 bases). The CDR3 has 14 amino acids. The V and J ends lost 0 bases and 1 base respectively, with 6 bases between them. Looked up from germline, CDR1 is DFQATT and CDR2 is SNEGSKA (reference sequence). DNA for the CDR3: TGCAGTGCTAGAGATAGCGGGAACACCGGGGAGCTGTTTTTT. Translation gives CSARDSGNTGELFF.

This clonotype was seen ten or more times. The chain couples TRBV4-3 to TRBJ1-3, with D possibly being TRBD1 (5 bases). V lost 0 bases to trimming and J lost 4 bases, with 10 bases between them. This CDR3 contains 15 residues. CDR1 and CDR2 from the germline V gene are LGHNA and YSLEER. The CDR3 DNA follows: TGCGCCAGCAGCCAAGATCGCCAGGGAGGAAACACCATATATTTT. Amino acids: CASSQDRQGGNTIYF.

This clonotype was observed many times. J is TRBJ2-3 and V is TRBV12-3 or TRBV12-4, with 8 bases that match TRBD2. The ends lost 6 bases at V and 2 bases at J; junction bases unmatched: 10. The CDR3 totals 16 residues. CDR3 coding DNA: TGTGCCAGCAGATCCGCTAGCGGGCGTTACACAGATACGCAGTATTTT. Its protein is CASRSASGRYTDTQYF.

V and J are TRBV6-2 or TRBV6-3 and TRBJ2-5, with D uncertain. The V end was cut by 4 bases, the J end by 3 bases, with 9 bases between. The CDR3 length is 13 residues. Germline V gene lookup returns CDR1 MNHEY and CDR2 SVGEGT. The CDR3 region is CASSLERKETQYF. Here the CDR3 DNA reads TGTGCCAGCAGTTTAGAGCGTAAAGAGACCCAGTACTTC.

This clonotype has at least ten counts. The V and J genes are TRBV6-2 or TRBV6-3 and TRBJ2-3; no reliable D call. Per the germline V gene, CDR1 is MNHEY and CDR2 is SVGEGT. The CDR3 is 13 residues long. V lost 7 bases and J lost 1, with 9 bases in between. Here the CDR3 DNA reads TGTGCCAGCAAGGTGGACGGCACAGATACGCAGTATTTT. Its translation is CASKVDGTDTQYF.

This clonotype occurred many times. The chain is built from TRBV7-8 and TRBJ1-5; the D is unclear. The CDR3 totals 13 residues. Germline values: CDR1 SGHVS, CDR2 FQNEAQ. The V gene lost 4 bases and the J gene lost 3 bases, with 7 bases spanning the gap. The CDR3 DNA follows: TGTGCCAGCAGCTGGGGATACAATCAGCCCCAGCATTTT. It translates to CASSWGYNQPQHF.

The V and J genes are TRBV5-4 and TRBJ2-2, with D tentatively TRBD2 (5 bases). V was cut by 0 bases and J by 0 bases, with 15 bases left in between. This CDR3 contains 18 residues. From germline, CDR1 is SGHNT and CDR2 YYREEE (reference sequence). The CDR3 DNA follows: TGTGCCAGCAGCTTGGGATATGGTGGAGGCACGAACACCGGGGAGCTGTTTTTT. This codes for CASSLGYGGGTNTGELFF.

This clonotype has at least ten counts. CDR3 sequence (DNA): TGTGCCAGCAACAGGGGGCCCGGGGAGCTGTTTTTT. It encodes CASNRGPGELFF. The V call is TRBV12-3 or TRBV12-4, the J call TRBJ2-2; 9 nucleotides line up with TRBD1. Unmatched junction bases numbered 0, after V lost 7 bases and J lost 6 bases. This CDR3 is built from 12 residues.

This clonotype was observed at least ten times. The rearrangement links TRBV28 to TRBJ2-7; a weak D match, TRBD1 (5 bases). In germline, CDR1 is MDHEN, CDR2 SYDVKM. The CDR3 runs 15 residues. V was pared by 1 base and J by 6 bases, with 16 bases between. CDR3 bases: TGTGCCAGCAGTTTATCTCAGGGTCTGAGCGCCGAGCAGTACTTC. It encodes CASSLSQGLSAEQYF.

Remarks on this clonotype: A much larger clone lies a single base off, so this may be a read error. The V and J genes are TRBV5-1 and TRBJ2-7, with D perhaps TRBD1 or TRBD2 (5 bases each). This CDR3 has 11 amino acids. Germline values: CDR1 SGHRS, CDR2 YFSETQ. Deletions cut 6 bases from V and 6 bases from J, with 10 bases between. The CDR3 loop reads CASTWGCEQYF. The CDR3, as DNA: TGCGCCAGCACTTGGGGGTGCGAGCAGTACTTC. Looking up the rest from reference TRBV5-1 and TRBJ2-7 gives the full variable domain: KAGVTQTPRYLIKTRGQQVTLSCSPISGHRSVSWYQQTPGQGLQFLFEYFSETQRNKGNFPGRFSGRQFSNSRSEMNVSTLELGDSALYLCASTWGCEQYFGPGTRLTVT.

The J gene is TRBJ2-3, the V gene TRBV7-6; 8 positions match TRBD2. V was pared by 4 bases and J by 5 bases, with 5 bases of the junction left unmatched. Germline CDR1 reads SGHVS; CDR2 reads FNYEAQ. CDR3 length: 14 amino acids. CDR3 sequence reads: CASSYSGVGDTQYF. CDR3 in DNA: TGTGCCAGCAGCTATAGCGGGGTTGGAGATACGCAGTATTTT.

This clonotype was seen repeatedly, ten times or more. The chain carries TRBV7-2 and TRBJ2-1; no definite D call. Per germline, CDR1 SGHTA and CDR2 FQGNSA. The CDR3 is 15 amino acids. Trimming took 5 bases from V and 5 from J, leaving 16 bases between them. The DNA for the CDR3 is TGTGCCAGCAGCCTGAGGTTTAGTGGGGACAATGAGCAGTTCTTC. This encodes CASSLRFSGDNEQFF.

This clonotype came up a few times. The chain joins TRBV7-9 to TRBJ2-4; 12 bases line up with TRBD2. Germline V gene data show CDR1 as SEHNR and CDR2 as FQNEAQ (reference sequence). The CDR3 sequence is 16 residues long. J lost 1 base, V lost 5 bases, and 3 bases had no gene match. The CDR3 bases are TGTGCCAGCAGCAGTACTAGCGGGGGGGCCAAAAACATTCAGTACTTC. This encodes CASSSTSGGAKNIQYF.